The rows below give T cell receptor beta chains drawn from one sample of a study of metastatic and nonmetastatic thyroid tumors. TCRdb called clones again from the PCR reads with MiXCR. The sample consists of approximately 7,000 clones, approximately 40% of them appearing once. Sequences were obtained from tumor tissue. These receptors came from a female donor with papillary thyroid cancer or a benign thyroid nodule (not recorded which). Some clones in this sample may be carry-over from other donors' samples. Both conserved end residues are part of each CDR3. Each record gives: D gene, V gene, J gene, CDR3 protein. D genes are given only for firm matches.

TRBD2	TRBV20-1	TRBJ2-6	CSASAGGTSGANVLTF
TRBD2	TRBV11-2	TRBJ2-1	CASSQEQREWYNEQFF
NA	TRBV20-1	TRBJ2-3	CSAPLWADTQYF
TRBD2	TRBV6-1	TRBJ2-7	CASSPLAGGSYEQYF
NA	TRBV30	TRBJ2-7	CAWSTLKLQATYEQYF
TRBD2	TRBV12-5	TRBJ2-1	CASGLSGRASEQFF
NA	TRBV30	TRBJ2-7	CAWSQLGNSYNEQYF
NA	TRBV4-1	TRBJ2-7	CASSQDSPGGLSVEQYF
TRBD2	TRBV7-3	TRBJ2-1	CASSLTGTSGHYNEQFF
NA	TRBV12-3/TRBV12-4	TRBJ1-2	CASSQSAGTNYGYTF
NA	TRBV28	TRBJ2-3	CASMPPRADTQYF
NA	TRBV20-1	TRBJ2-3	CSARGSPLDTQYF
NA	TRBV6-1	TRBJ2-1	CASTLGGLDNEQFF
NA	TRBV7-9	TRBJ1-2	CASSSSGADYGYTF
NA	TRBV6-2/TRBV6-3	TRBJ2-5	CASSSTEQETQYF
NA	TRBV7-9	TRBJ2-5	CASSLNRGRVLETQYF
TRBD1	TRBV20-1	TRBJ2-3	CSAQPPRQGSVDTQYF
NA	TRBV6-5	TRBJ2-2	CASSYSVRGTGELFF
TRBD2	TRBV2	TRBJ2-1	CASKLAGGPGSEQFF
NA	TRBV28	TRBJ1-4	CASTLEGELFF
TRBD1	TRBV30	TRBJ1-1	CAWNQGVGDTEAFF
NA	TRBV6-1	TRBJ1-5	CASSHRQDSNQPQHF
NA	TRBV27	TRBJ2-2	CASSRESGGELFF
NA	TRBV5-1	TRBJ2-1	CASSNGQGGSHNEQFF
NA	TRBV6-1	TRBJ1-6	CASRLDSSYNSPLHF
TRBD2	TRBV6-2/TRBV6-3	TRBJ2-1	CASSYPSVAGEGDEQFF
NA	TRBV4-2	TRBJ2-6	CASSRTVGGSGANVLTF
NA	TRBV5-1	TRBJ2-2	CASGDGANTGELFF
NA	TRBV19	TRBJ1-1	CASSITRAALPEAFF
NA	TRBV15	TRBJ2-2	CATSRDRETGELFF
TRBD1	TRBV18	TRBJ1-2	CASSPQGADGYTF
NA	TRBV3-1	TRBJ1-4	CASSQDTSATNEKLFF
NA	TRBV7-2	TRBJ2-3	CASSLAGRSTDTQYF
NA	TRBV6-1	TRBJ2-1	CASSRIPGGEQFF
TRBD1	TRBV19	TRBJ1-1	CASNSGQGFAEAFF
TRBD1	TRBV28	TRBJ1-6	CASSAGGESAPLHF
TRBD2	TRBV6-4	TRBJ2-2	CASSDPIRGGDTGELFF
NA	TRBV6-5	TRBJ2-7	CASSYSASPAYEQYF
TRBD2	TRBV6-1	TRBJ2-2	CASSGTSGEGTGELFF
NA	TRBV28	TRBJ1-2	CASSFRNYGYTF
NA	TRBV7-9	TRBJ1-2	CASSSDGGYSF
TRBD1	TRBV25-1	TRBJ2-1	CASNGQGSYNEQFF
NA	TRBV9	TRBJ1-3	CASTQDMGGDTIYF
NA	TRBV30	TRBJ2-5	CAWSTREQETQYF
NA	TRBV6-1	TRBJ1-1	CASTGNTEAFF
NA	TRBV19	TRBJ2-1	CASNTALYNEQFF